This T cell receptor (beta chain) was sequenced during a study of PD-L1 blockade in urothelial cancer. The wider study: The year 2014 saw patients start atezolizumab, 1,200 mg intravenously every 3 weeks.

The repertoire was sequenced with immunoSEQ multiplex PCR; TCRdb's copy has only in-frame clones and lacks some. The sample includes roughly 40,000 clones, about nine tenths of them seen just once. Germline V gives CDR1 SGHVS, CDR2 FNYEAQ. Trimming left V 5 bases short and J 0 bases short, with 19 bases between. The CDR3 is made up of 18 amino acids. General observations from the study: Durable-benefit patients had greater expansion of tumor-associated blood clones at 3 weeks.

As regards this clone: What it recognizes is unknown.

Noted time point: pretreatment peripheral blood. The source of this sequence is a woman aged 55-69 years with urothelial cancer. The chain combines TRBV7-6 with TRBJ2-2, with D perhaps TRBD2 (6 bases). The specimen was PBMCs, collected around atezolizumab (anti-PD-L1) treatment. CDR3 bases: TGTGCCAGCAGCCCAAGGGTAGCGGAGACCGCGAACACCGGGGAGCTGTTTTTT. Amino acids: CASSPRVAETANTGELFF.